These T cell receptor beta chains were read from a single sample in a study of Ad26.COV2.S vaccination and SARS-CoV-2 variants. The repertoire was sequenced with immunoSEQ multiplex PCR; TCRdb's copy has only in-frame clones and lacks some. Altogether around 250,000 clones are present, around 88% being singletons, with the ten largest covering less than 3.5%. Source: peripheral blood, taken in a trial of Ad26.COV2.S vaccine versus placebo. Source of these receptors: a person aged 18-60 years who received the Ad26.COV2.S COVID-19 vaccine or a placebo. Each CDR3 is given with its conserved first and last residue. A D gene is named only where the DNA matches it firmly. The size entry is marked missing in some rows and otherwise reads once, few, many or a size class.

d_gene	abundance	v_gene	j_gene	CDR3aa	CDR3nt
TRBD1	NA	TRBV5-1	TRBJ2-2	CASSSSRDRGEYTGELFF	TGCGCCAGCAGCTCAAGCCGTGACAGGGGCGAATATACCGGGGAGCTGTTTTTT
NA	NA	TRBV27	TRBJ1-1	CASSYQNEAFF	TGTGCCAGCAGTTACCAGAATGAAGCTTTCTTT
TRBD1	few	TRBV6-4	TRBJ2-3	CASSAGQGAADTQYF	TGTGCCAGCAGCGCGGGACAGGGGGCGGCTGATACGCAGTATTTT
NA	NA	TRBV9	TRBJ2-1	CASSVGGQYNEQFF	TGTGCCAGCAGCGTGGGGGGACAGTACAATGAGCAGTTCTTC
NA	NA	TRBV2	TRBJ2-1	CASGEAAYNEQFF	TGTGCCAGCGGGGAAGCGGCTTACAATGAGCAGTTCTTC
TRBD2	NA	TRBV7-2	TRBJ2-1	CASSSETSAFWINEQFF	TGTGCCAGCAGCTCCGAGACTAGCGCCTTCTGGATCAATGAGCAGTTCTTC
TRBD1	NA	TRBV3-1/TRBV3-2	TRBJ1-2	CASSPRRGGENYGYTF	TGTGCCAGCAGCCCGCGGCGAGGGGGCGAGAACTATGGCTACACCTTC
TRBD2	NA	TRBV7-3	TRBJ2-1	CASSPSGGAVVGNEQFF	TGTGCCAGCAGCCCTAGCGGGGGGGCCGTCGTGGGCAATGAGCAGTTCTTC
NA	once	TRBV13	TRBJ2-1	CASSSRYNEQFF	TGTGCCAGCAGCTCGAGATACAATGAGCAGTTCTTC
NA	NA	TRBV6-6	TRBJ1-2	CASSYTEGPAGGYTF	TGTGCCAGCAGTTACACAGAGGGACCGGCGGGCGGCTACACCTTC
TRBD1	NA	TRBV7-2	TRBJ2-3	CASSQQTGGTDTQYF	TGTGCCAGCAGCCAACAGACAGGGGGCACAGATACGCAGTATTTT
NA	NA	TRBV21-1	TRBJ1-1	CASSSGTQNTEAFF	TGTGCCAGCAGCTCCGGGACACAGAACACTGAAGCTTTCTTT
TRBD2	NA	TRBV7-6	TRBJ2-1	CASSPRLAGLYNEQFF	TGTGCCAGCAGCCCTCGGCTAGCGGGCCTCTACAATGAGCAGTTCTTC
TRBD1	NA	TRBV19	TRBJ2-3	CASSMRTGGYTDTQYF	TGTGCCAGTAGTATGAGGACAGGGGGTTACACAGATACGCAGTATTTT
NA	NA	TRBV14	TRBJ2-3	CASSQAGSYTQYF	TGTGCCAGCAGCCAAGCGGGCTCCTATACGCAGTATTTT
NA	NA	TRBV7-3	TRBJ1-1	CASSPSGLPNTEAFF	TGTGCCAGCAGCCCCTCGGGACTGCCGAACACTGAAGCTTTCTTT
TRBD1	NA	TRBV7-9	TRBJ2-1	CASSLVDWDRGHNEQFF	TGTGCCAGCAGCTTAGTAGATTGGGACAGGGGGCACAATGAGCAGTTCTTC